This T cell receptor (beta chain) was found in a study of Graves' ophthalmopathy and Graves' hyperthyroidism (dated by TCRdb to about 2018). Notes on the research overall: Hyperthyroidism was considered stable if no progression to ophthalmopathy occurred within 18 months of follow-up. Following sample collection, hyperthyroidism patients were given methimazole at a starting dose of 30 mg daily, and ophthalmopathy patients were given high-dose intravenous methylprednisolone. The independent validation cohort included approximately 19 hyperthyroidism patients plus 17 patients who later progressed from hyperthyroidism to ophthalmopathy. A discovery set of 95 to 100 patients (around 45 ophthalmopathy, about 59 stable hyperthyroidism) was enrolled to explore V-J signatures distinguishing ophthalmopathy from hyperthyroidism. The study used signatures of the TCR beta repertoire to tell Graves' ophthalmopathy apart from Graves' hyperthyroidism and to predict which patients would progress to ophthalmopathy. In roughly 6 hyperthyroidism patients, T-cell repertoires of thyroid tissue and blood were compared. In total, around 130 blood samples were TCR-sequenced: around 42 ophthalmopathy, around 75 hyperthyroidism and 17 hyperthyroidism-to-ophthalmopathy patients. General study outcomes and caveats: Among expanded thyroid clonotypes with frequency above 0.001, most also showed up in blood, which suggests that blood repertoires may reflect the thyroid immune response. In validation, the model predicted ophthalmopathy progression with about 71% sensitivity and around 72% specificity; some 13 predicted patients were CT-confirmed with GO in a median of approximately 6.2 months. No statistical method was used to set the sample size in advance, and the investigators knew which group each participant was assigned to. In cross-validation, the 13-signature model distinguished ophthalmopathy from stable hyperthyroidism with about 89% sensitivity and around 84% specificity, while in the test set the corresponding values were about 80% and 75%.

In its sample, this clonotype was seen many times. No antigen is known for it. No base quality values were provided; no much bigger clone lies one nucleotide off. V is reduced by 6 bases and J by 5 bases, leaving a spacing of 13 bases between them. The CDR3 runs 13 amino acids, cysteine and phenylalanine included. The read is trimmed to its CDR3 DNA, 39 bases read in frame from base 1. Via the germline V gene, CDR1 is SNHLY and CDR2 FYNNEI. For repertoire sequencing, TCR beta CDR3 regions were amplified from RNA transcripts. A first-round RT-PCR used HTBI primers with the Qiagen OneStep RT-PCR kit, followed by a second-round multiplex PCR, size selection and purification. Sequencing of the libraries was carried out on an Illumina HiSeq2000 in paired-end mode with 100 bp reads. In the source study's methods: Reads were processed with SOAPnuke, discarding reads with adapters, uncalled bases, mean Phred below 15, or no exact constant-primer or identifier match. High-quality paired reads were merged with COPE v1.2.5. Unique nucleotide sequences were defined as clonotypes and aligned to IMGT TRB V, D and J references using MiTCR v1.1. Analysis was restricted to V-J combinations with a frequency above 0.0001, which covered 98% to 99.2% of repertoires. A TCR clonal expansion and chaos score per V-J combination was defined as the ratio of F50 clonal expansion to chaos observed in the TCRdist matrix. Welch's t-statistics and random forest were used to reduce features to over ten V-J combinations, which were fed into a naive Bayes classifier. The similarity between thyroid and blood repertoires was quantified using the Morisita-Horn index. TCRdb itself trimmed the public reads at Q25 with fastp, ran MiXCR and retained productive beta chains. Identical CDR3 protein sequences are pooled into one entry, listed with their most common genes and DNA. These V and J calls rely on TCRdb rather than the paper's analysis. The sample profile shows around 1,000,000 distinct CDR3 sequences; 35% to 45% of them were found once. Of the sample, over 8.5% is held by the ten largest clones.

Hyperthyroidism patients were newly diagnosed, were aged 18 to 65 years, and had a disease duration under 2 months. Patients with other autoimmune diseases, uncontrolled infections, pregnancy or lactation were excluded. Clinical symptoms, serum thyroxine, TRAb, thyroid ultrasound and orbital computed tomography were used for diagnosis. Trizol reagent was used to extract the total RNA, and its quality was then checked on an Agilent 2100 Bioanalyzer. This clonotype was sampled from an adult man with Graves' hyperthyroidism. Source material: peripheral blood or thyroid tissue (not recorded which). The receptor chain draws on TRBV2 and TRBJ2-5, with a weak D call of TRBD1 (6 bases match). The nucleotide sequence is TGTGCCAGCAGGGGGGACATGAGTGAGACCCAGTACTTC. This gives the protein CASRGDMSETQYF.